This TCR beta chain was observed in a study of cytomegalovirus exposure and HLA in healthy donors. Overall study: A subsequent analysis reported that the 110 or so validation repertoires were produced on the same platform that had also been used for the 600 to 700 first-cohort repertoires. General study findings and limits: The authors enumerated around 150 TCR beta chains as linked to cytomegalovirus. According to a later analysis, TCR clusters from the first cohort tended to co-occur in the roughly 130 validation repertoires.

As regards this clone: Its antigen is unidentified.

Assay used: immunoSEQ multiplex PCR; TCRdb lists only in-frame clones, some missing. The data hold about 73,000 clones, with roughly 96% observed a single time. V was clipped by 4 bases and J by 2 bases; unmatched bases: 3. CDR1 and CDR2 (germline): KGHSH, LQKENI. This CDR3 contains 14 residues. The gene calls are TRBV18 and TRBJ2-5, with 8 nucleotides matching TRBD2. The receptor was derived from a man aged 18 to 29 in good health and CMV-seronegative. Sequenced input: PBMCs. The CDR3 DNA sequence: TGTGCCAGCTCACGAGCGGGGGAGCAAGAGACCCAGTACTTC. Its translation: CASSRAGEQETQYF. The whole variable domain, filled in from reference TRBV18 and TRBJ2-5, reads NAGVMQNPRHLVRRRGQEARLRCSPMKGHSHVYWYRQLPEEGLKFMVYLQKENIIDESGMPKERFSAEFPKEGPSILRIQQVVRGDSAAYFCASSRAGEQETQYFGPGTRLLVL.